This T cell receptor beta chain was sequenced in a study of blood T cell repertoires in COVID-19. Study-level background: Acute and convalescent COVID-19 specimens originated in the United States, Italy and Spain. The cDNA or gDNA used as material had been derived from T cells, B-cell-depleted T cells, or PBMCs.

In the original workflow: Reference gene primers were amplified, and this amplification served to estimate nucleated cell counts. TCRdb keeps only in-frame clones here, not all; method: immunoSEQ multiplex PCR. V, J and clone size were drawn from that table, and D and trimming were deduced from the DNA. The data show roughly 190,000 clones, around 80% seen once. The CDR3 runs to 11 residues. The germline V and J ends were trimmed by 7 bases and 7 bases, with 13 bases remaining between them. The V gene's germline CDR1 is SQVTM and CDR2 ANQGSEA. The sequence came from a man aged 50 to 60 with active or convalescent COVID-19. Sequencing was carried out using peripheral blood. This rearrangement joins TRBV29-1 to TRBJ1-2; TRBD1 might be the D (6 bases). The CDR3 loop is CSALGGGGYTF. CDR3 DNA: TGCAGCGCCCTAGGGGGGGGTGGCTACACCTTC.